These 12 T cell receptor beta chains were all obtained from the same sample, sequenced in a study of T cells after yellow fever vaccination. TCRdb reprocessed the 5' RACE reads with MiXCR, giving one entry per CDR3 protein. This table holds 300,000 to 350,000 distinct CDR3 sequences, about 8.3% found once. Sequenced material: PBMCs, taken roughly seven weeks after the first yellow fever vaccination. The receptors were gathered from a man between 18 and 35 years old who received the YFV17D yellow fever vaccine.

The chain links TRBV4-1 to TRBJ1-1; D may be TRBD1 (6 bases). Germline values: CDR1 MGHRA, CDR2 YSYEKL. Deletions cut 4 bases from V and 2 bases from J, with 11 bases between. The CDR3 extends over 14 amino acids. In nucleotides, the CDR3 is TGCGCCAGCAGCCCGGGACACCGTAACACTGAAGCTTTCTTT. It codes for CASSPGHRNTEAFF.

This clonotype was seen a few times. The CDR3 spells CASSGVGANVLTF. CDR3 coding DNA: TGTGCCAGCAGTGGGGTCGGGGCCAACGTCCTGACTTTC. The V call is TRBV25-1, the J call TRBJ2-6; D is unresolved. The CDR3 runs 13 residues. Germline V gene sequence: CDR1 MGHDK, CDR2 SYGVNS. The V end lost 4 bases, the J end lost 4 bases, and 5 bases lay between the germline ends. Together with reference TRBV25-1 and TRBJ2-6, the CDR3 gives the full variable domain: EADIYQTPRYLVIGTGKKITLECSQTMGHDKMYWYQQDPGMELHLIHYSYGVNSTEKGDLSSESTVSRIRTEHFPLTLESARPSHTSQYLCASSGVGANVLTFGAGSRLTVL.

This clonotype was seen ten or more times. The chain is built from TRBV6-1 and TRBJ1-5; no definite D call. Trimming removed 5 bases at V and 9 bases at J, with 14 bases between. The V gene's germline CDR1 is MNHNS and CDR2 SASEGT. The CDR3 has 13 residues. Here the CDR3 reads CASSLRAERPQHF. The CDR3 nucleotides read TGTGCCAGCAGTCTCCGGGCCGAGCGGCCCCAGCATTTT.

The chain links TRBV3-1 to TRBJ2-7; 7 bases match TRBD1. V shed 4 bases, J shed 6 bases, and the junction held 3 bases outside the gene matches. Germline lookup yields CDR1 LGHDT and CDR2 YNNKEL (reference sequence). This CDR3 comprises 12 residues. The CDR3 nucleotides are TGTGCCAGCAGCCGACAGGGTTCCGAGCAGTACTTC. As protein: CASSRQGSEQYF.

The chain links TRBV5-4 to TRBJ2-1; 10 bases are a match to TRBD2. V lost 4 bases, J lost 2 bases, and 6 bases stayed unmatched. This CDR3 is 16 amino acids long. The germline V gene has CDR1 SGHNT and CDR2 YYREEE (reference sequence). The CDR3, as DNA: TGTGCCAGCAGCCCTAGCGGGGGCCTACCCTACAATGAGCAGTTCTTC. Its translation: CASSPSGGLPYNEQFF.

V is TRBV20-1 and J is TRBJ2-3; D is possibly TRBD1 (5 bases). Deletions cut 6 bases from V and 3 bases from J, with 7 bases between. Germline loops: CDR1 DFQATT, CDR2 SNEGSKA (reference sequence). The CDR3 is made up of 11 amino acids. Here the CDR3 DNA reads TGCAGTGCCCGACAGACAGATACGCAGTATTTT. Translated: CSARQTDTQYF.

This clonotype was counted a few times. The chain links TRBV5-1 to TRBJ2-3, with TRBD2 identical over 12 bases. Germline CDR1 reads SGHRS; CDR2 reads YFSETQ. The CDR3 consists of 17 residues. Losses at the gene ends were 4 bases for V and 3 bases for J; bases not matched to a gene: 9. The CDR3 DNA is TGCGCCAGCAGCACGGCCCCCGGGACTAGCGGGACAGATACGCAGTATTTT. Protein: CASSTAPGTSGTDTQYF.

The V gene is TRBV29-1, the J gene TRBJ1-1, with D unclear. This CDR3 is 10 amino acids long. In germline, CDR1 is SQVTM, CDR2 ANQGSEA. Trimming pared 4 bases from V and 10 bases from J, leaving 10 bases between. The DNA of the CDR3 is TGCAGCGTTGTATCGGGATTAGCTTTCTTT. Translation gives CSVVSGLAFF.

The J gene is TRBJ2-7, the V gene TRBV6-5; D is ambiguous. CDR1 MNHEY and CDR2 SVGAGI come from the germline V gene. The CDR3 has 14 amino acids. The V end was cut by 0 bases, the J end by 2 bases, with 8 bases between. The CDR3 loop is CASSYSPSAYEQYV. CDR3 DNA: TGTGCCAGCAGTTACTCTCCCAGTGCCTACGAGCAGTACGTC.

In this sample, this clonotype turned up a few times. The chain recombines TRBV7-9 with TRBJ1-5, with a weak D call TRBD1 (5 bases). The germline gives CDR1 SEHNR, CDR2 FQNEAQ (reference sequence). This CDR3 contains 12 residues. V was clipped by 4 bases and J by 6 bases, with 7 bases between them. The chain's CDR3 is CASSSGAQPQHF. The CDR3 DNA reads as TGTGCCAGCAGCTCCGGGGCTCAGCCCCAGCATTTT.

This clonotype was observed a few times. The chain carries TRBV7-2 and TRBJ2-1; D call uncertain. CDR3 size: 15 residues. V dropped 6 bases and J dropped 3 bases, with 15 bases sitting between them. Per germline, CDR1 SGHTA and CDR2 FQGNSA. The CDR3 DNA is TGTGCCAGCAGTCCCGACTCGTCCTTCTACAATGAGCAGTTCTTC. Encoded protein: CASSPDSSFYNEQFF. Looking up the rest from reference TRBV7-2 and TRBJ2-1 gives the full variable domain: GAGVSQSPSNKVTEKGKDVELRCDPISGHTALYWYRQSLGQGLEFLIYFQGNSAPDKSGLPSDRFSAERTGGSVSTLTIQRTQQEDSAVYLCASSPDSSFYNEQFFGPGTRLTVL.

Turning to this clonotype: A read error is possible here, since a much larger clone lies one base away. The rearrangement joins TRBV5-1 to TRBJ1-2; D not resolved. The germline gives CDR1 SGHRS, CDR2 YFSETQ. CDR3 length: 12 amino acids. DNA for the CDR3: TGCGCCAGCAGCTTGGCCGGGGATGGCCACACCTTC. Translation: CASSLAGDGHTF.